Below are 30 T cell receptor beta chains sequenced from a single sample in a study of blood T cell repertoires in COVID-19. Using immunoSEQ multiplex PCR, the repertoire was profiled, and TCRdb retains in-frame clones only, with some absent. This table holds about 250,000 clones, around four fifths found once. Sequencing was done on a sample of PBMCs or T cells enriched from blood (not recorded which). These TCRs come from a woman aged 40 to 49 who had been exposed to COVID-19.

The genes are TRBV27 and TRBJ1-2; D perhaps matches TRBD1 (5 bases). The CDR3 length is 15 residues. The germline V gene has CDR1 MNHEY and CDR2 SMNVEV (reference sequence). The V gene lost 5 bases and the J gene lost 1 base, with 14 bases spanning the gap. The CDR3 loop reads CASSHMTANNYGYTF. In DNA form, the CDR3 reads TGTGCCAGCAGTCACATGACAGCGAATAACTATGGCTACACCTTC.

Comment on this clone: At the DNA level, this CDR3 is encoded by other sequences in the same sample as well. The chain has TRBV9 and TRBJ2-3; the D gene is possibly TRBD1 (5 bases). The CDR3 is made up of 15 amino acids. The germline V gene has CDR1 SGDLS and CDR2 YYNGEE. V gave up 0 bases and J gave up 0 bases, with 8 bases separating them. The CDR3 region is CASSVEGASTDTQYF. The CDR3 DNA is TGTGCCAGCAGCGTAGAAGGGGCCAGCACAGATACGCAGTATTTT.

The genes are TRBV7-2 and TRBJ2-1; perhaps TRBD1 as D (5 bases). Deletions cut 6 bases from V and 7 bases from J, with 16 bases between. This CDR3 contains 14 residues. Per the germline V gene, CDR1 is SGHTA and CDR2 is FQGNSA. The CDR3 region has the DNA TGTGCCAGCAGAGGACGCCTGCAGGGTAATGAGCAGTTCTTC. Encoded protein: CASRGRLQGNEQFF. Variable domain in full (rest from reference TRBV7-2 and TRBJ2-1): GAGVSQSPSNKVTEKGKDVELRCDPISGHTALYWYRQSLGQGLEFLIYFQGNSAPDKSGLPSDRFSAERTGGSVSTLTIQRTQQEDSAVYLCASRGRLQGNEQFFGPGTRLTVL.

The CDR3 sequence is CASSGGTGSYSNQPQHF. DNA for the CDR3: TGTGCCAGCAGCGGAGGGACAGGGAGTTATAGCAATCAGCCCCAGCATTTT. The chain carries TRBV5-5 and TRBJ1-5; 9 positions agree with TRBD1. Germline trimming cut 4 bases from V and 0 bases from J; bases unmatched to any gene: 8. The CDR3 runs to 17 residues. The germline V gene encodes CDR1 SGHKS and CDR2 YYEKEE (reference sequence). The variable domain in full, completed from reference TRBV5-5 and TRBJ1-5, reads DAGVTQSPTHLIKTRGQQVTLRCSPISGHKSVSWYQQVLGQGPQFIFQYYEKEERGRGNFPDRFSARQFPNYSSELNVNALLLGDSALYLCASSGGTGSYSNQPQHFGDGTRLSIL.

In DNA, the CDR3 is TGTGCCAGCAGCTCCGCCGGGACAGCAATCTATGGCTACACCTTC. It is translated as CASSSAGTAIYGYTF. The chain has TRBV7-8 and TRBJ1-2, with 7 bases that match TRBD1. With 4 bases clipped from V and 4 bases from J, the junction kept 9 bases outside the gene matches. Germline V gene data show CDR1 as SGHVS and CDR2 as FQNEAQ. The CDR3 runs to 15 residues. Drawing the rest from reference TRBV7-8 and TRBJ1-2, the complete variable domain is GAGVSQSPRYKVAKRGQDVALRCDPISGHVSLFWYQQALGQGPEFLTYFQNEAQLDKSGLPSDRFFAERPEGSVSTLKIQRTQQEDSAVYLCASSSAGTAIYGYTFGSGTRLTVV.

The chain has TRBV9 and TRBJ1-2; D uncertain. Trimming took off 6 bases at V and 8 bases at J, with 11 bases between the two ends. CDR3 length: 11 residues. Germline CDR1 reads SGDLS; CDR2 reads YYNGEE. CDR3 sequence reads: CASTGLGGYTF. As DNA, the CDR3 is TGTGCCAGCACCGGGTTAGGCGGCTACACCTTC.

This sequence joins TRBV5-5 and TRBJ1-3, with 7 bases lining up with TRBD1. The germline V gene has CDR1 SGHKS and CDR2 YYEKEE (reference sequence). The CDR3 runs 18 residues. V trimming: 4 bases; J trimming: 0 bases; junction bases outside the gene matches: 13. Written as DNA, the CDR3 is TGTGCCAGCAGCCTAAAGACAGGGCTCGCCGGCTCTGGAAACACCATATATTTT. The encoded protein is CASSLKTGLAGSGNTIYF.

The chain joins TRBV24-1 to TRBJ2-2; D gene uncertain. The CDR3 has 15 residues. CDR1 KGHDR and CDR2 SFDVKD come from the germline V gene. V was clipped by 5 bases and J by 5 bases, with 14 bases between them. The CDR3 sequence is CATSGLGVTTGELFF. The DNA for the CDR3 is TGTGCCACCAGTGGCCTAGGAGTAACGACCGGGGAGCTGTTTTTT.

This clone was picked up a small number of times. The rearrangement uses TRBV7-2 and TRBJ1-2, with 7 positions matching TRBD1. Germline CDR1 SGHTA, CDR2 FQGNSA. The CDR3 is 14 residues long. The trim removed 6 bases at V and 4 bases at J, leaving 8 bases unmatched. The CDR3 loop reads CASRGTERSYGYTF. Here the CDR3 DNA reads TGTGCCAGCAGGGGGACAGAGCGATCCTATGGCTACACCTTC.

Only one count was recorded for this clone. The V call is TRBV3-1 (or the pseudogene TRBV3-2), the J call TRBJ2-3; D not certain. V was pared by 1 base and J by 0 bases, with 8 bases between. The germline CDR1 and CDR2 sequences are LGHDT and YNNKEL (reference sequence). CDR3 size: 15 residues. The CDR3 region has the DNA TGTGCCAGCAGCCAAGTGGTAGCTAGCACAGATACGCAGTATTTT. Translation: CASSQVVASTDTQYF.

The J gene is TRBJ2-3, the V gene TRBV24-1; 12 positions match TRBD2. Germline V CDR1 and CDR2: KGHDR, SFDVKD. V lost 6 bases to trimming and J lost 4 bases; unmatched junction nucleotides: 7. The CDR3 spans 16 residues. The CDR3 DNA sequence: TGTGCCACCAGTTGGACTAGCGGGACTCTTGCAGATACGCAGTATTTT. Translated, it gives CATSWTSGTLADTQYF.

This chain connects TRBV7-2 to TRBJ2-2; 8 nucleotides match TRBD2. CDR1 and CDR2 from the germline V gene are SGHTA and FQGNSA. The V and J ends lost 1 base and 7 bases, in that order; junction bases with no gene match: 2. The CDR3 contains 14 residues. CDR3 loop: CASSLGTSNGELFF. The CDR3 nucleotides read TGTGCCAGCAGCTTAGGGACTAGCAACGGGGAGCTGTTTTTT.

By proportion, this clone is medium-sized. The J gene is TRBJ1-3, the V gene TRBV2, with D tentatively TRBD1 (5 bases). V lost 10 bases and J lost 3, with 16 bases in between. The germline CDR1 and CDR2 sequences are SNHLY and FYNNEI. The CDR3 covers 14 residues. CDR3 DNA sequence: TGTGCCACCTCACCCGGGGGGGGTGGAAACACCATATATTTT. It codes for CATSPGGGGNTIYF.

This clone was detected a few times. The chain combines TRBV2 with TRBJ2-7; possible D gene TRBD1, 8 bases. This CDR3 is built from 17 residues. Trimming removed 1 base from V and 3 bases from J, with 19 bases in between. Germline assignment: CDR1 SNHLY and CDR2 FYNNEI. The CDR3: CASSEGGGTGLNYEQYF. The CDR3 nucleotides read TGTGCCAGCAGTGAAGGGGGGGGGACAGGACTCAACTACGAGCAGTACTTC. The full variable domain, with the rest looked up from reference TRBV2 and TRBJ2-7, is EPEVTQTPSHQVTQMGQEVILRCVPISNHLYFYWYRQILGQKVEFLVSFYNNEISEKSEIFDDQFSVERPDGSNFTLKIRSTKLEDSAMYFCASSEGGGTGLNYEQYFGPGTRLTVT.

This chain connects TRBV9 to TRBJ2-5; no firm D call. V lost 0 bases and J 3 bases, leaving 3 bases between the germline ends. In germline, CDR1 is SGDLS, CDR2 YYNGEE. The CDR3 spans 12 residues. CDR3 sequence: CASSVAEETQYF. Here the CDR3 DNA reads TGTGCCAGCAGCGTAGCTGAAGAGACCCAGTACTTC.

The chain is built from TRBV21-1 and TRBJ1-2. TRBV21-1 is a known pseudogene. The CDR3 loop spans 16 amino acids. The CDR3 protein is CASSKSKFWGGWGYTF. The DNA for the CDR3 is TGTGCCAGCAGCAAGTCAAAATTCTGGGGGGGCTGGGGCTACACCTTC.

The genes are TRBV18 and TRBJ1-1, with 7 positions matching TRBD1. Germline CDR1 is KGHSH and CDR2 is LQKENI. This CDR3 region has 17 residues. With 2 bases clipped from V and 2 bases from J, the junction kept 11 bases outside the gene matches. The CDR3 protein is CASSPTTGSRRNTEAFF. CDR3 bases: TGTGCCAGCTCACCAACGACAGGGTCCCGCAGAAACACTGAAGCTTTCTTT.

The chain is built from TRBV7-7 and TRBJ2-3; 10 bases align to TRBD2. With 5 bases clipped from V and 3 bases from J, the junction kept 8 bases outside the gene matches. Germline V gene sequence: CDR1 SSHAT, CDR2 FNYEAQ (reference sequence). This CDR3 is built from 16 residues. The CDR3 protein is CASSPHSGGLTDTQYF. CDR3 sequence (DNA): TGTGCCAGCAGCCCCCATAGCGGGGGGTTGACAGATACGCAGTATTTT.

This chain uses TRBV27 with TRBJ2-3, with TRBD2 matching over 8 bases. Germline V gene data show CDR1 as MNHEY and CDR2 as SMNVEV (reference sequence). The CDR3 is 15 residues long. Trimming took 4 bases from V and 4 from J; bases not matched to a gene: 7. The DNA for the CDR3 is TGTGCCAGCAGTTCGGGGGGGGCTTTCGCAGATACGCAGTATTTT. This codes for CASSSGGAFADTQYF.

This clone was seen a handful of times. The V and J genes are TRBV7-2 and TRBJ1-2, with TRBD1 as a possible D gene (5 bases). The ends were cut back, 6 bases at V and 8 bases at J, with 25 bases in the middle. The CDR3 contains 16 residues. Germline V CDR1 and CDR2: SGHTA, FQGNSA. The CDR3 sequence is CASSPHGTDPLGGYTF. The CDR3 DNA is TGTGCCAGCAGTCCACACGGGACTGACCCCCTGGGGGGCTACACCTTC. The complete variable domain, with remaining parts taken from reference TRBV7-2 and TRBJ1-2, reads GAGVSQSPSNKVTEKGKDVELRCDPISGHTALYWYRQSLGQGLEFLIYFQGNSAPDKSGLPSDRFSAERTGGSVSTLTIQRTQQEDSAVYLCASSPHGTDPLGGYTFGSGTRLTVV.

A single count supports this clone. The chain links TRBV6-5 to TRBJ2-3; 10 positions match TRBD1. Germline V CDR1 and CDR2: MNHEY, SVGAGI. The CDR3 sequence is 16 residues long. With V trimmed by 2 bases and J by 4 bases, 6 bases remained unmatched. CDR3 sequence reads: CASSYARTGGPDTQYF. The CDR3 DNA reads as TGTGCCAGCAGTTACGCCAGGACAGGGGGTCCAGATACGCAGTATTTT.

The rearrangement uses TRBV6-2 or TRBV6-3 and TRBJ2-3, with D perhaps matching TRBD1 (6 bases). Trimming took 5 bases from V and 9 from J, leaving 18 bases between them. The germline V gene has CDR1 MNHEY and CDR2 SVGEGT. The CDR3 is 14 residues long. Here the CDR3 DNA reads TGTGCCAGCAGTCCAGCCACACAGGGTCTGACGCAGTATTTT. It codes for CASSPATQGLTQYF.

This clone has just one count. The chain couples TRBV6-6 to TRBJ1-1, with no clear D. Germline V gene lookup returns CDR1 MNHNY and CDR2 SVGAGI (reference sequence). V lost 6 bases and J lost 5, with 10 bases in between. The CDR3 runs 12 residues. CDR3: CASSWQSTEAFF. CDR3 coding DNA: TGTGCCAGCAGCTGGCAGTCAACTGAAGCTTTCTTT.

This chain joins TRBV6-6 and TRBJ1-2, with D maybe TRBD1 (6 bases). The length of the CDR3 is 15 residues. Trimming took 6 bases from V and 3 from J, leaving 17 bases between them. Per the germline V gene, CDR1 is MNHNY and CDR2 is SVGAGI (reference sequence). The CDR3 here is CASRGGQRAYYGYTF. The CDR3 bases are TGTGCCAGCAGGGGCGGACAGAGGGCTTACTATGGCTACACCTTC.

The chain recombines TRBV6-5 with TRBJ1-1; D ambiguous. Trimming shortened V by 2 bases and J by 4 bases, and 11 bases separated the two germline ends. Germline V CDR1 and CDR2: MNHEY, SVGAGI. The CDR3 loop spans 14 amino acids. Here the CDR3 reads CASSYGGLSTEAFF. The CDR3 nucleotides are TGTGCCAGCAGTTACGGAGGGCTAAGCACTGAAGCTTTCTTT.

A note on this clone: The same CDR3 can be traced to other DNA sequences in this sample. The CDR3 DNA reads as TGTGCCAGCAGCTTAGATAGCCTTAACTATGGCTACACCTTC. It translates to CASSLDSLNYGYTF. The chain employs TRBV7-2 and TRBJ1-2; D unresolved. Germline V gives CDR1 SGHTA, CDR2 FQGNSA. The CDR3 is 14 residues long. The V end was cut by 1 base, the J end by 1 base, with 7 bases between.

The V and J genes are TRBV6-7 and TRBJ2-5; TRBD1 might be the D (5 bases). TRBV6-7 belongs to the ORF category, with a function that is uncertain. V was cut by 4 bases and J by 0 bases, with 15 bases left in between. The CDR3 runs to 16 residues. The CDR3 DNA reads TGTGCCAGCAGTTGCTGTGGACACCCGTACCAAGAGACCCAGTACTTC. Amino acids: CASSCCGHPYQETQYF.

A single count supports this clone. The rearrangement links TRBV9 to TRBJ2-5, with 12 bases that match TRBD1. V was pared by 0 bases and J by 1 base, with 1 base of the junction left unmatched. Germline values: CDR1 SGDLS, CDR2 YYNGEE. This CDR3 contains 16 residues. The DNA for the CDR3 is TGTGCCAGCAGCGTAGGGGGACAGGGGGCCCAAGAGACCCAGTACTTC. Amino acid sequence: CASSVGGQGAQETQYF.

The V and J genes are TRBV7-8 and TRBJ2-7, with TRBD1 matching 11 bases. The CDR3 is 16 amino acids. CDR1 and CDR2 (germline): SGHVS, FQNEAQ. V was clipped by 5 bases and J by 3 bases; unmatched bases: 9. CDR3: CASSARTGGKYYEQYF. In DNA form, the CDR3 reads TGTGCCAGCAGCGCCAGGACAGGGGGCAAGTACTACGAGCAGTACTTC.

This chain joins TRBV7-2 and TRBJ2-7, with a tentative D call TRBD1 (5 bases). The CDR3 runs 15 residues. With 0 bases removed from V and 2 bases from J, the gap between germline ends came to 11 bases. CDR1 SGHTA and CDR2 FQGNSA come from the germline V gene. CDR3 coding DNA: TGTGCCAGCAGCTTAGCCAGGGTGGGTGCCTACGAGCAGTACTTC. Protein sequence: CASSLARVGAYEQYF. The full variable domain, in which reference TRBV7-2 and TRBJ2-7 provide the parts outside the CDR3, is GAGVSQSPSNKVTEKGKDVELRCDPISGHTALYWYRQSLGQGLEFLIYFQGNSAPDKSGLPSDRFSAERTGGSVSTLTIQRTQQEDSAVYLCASSLARVGAYEQYFGPGTRLTVT.